This TCR beta chain was documented in a study of blood T cell repertoires in COVID-19. The CDR3 is 13 residues long. V lost 1 base and J 8 bases, leaving 10 bases between the germline ends. The V gene's germline CDR1 is SGHRS and CDR2 YFSETQ. Measured with immunoSEQ multiplex PCR; TCRdb has only the in-frame clones, and not every one. The sample yields 150,000 or so clones, about nine tenths seen once. This chain connects TRBV5-1 to TRBJ2-1, with D tentatively TRBD2 (5 bases). The sequence was obtained from a human donor in a cohort sampled during active COVID-19. Sequenced input: peripheral blood. CDR3 residues: CASSLTRVHEQFF. The CDR3 DNA follows: TGCGCCAGCAGCTTGACGCGGGTACATGAGCAGTTCTTC.